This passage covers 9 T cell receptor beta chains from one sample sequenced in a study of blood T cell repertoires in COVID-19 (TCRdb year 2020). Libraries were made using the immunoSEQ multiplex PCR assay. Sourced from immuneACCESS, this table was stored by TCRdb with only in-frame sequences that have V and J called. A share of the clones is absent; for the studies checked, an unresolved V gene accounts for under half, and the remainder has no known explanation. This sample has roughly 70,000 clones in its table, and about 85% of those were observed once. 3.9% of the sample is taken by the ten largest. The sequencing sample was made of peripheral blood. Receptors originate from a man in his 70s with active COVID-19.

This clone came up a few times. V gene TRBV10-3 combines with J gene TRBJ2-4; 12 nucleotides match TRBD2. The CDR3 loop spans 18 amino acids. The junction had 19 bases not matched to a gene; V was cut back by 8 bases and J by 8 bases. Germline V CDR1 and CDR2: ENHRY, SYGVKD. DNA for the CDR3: TGTGCCATCGCAGAGGGGGGGACTAGCGGGCTGCTGGTGGACATTCAGTACTTC. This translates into CAIAEGGTSGLLVDIQYF.

The CDR3 nucleotides are TGTGCCATCAGTGACCCGACATTTGGGGGGGGCCGATCTGAAAAACTGTTTTTT. This sequence encodes CAISDPTFGGGRSEKLFF. V gene TRBV10-3 combines with J gene TRBJ1-4, with D possibly being TRBD1 (6 bases). The germline V gene has CDR1 ENHRY and CDR2 SYGVKD. This CDR3 comprises 18 residues. The V end lost 3 bases, the J end lost 7 bases, and 24 bases lay between the germline ends.

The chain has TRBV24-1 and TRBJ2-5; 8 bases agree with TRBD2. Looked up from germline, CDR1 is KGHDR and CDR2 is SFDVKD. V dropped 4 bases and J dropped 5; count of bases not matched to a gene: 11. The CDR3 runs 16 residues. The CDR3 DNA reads TGTGCCACCAGTGACACAACCGGGACTAGGGAGGAGACCCAGTACTTC. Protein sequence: CATSDTTGTREETQYF.

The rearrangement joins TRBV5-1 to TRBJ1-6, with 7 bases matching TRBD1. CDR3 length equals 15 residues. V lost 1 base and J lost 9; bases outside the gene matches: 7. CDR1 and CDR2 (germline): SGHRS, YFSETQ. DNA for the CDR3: TGCGCCAGCAGCTTGTTAGGGACAGAGCGTTCACCCCTCCACTTT. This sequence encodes CASSLLGTERSPLHF.

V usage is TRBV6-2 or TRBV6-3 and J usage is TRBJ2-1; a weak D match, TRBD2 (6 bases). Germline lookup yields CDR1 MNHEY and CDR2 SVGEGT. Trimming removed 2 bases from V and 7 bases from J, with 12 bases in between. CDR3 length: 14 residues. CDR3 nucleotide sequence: TGTGCCAGCAGTTACCCCGGCGGGACGAATGAGCAGTTCTTC. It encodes CASSYPGGTNEQFF.

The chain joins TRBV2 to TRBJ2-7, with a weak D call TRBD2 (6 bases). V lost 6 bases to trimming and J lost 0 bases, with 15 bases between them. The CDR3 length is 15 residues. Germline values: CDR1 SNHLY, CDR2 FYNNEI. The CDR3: CASREGTGPSYEQYF. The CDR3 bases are TGTGCCAGCAGGGAGGGAACAGGTCCCTCCTACGAGCAGTACTTC.

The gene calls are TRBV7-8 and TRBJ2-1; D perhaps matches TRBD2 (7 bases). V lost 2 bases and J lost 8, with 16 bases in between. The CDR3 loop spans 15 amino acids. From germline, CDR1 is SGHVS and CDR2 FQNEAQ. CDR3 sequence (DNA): TGTGCCAGCAGCTTAACCCGACTAGCAGGGGATGAGCAGTTCTTC. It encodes CASSLTRLAGDEQFF.

The CDR3 is CASSPGTGDEQYF. CDR3 DNA sequence: TGTGCCAGCTCACCCGGGACAGGGGACGAGCAGTACTTC. The chain employs TRBV18 and TRBJ2-7; 10 positions agree with TRBD1. Germline CDR1 and CDR2: KGHSH and LQKENI. Trimming cost V 3 bases and J 5 bases; bases outside gene matches: 1. The CDR3 is made up of 13 amino acids.

DNA of the CDR3: TGCGCCAGCAGCCAAGGATACAGGGAAAATGGCTACACCTTC. Protein: CASSQGYRENGYTF. V gene TRBV4-3 combines with J gene TRBJ1-2, with D perhaps matching TRBD1 (6 bases). The CDR3 has 14 amino acids. The germline CDR1 and CDR2 sequences are LGHNA and YSLEER. Between the trimmed V and J ends, which lost 1 base and 6 bases, there was a span of 12 bases.